The following is a T cell receptor beta chain sequence with its context. Its target is unknown. The CDR3 consists of 15 residues. Germline V CDR1 and CDR2: SGHRS, YFSETQ. Trimming shortened V by 4 bases and J by 0 bases, and 8 bases separated the two germline ends. With a J-beta primer mix and a sample-barcoded 5' primer, a second PCR ran roughly 6 to 11 cycles. TCRdb processed the 5' RACE reads anew with MiXCR; each CDR3 protein has one entry. The sample yields some 1 million distinct CDR3 sequences, 35% to 50% seen once. This sample stems from a study of blood T cells in healthy people across ages. General study findings and limits: Across the age range, TCR beta diversity per million T cells fell in a roughly linear way.

This clonotype was obtained from a woman aged 55-69 years in good health. The chain carries TRBV5-1 and TRBJ2-6; TRBD1 might be the D (5 bases). The sample taken for sequencing was blood. Here the CDR3 DNA reads TGCGCCAGCAGCGTGGACAACTCTGGGGCCAACGTCCTGACTTTC. This sequence encodes CASSVDNSGANVLTF.